The 28 T cell receptor beta chains below were found in one sample sequenced in a study of blood T cells in healthy people across ages. Primed by a sample-barcoded 5' primer and a J-beta primer mix, a second PCR proceeded for 7 to 11 cycles. MiXCR, applied by TCRdb to the 5' RACE reads, yields one record per CDR3 protein. The sample has roughly 1,500,000 distinct CDR3 sequences, around 36% seen once. The sample consisted of blood. These receptors were collected from a woman in her twenties or thirties in good health.

This clonotype was observed a handful of times. The chain carries TRBV5-6 and TRBJ1-2; 7 bases fit TRBD1. There are 13 residues in the CDR3. Germline-derived CDR1 and CDR2 are SGHDT and YYEEEE. Losses at the gene ends were 4 bases for V and 10 bases for J; bases not matched to a gene: 10. CDR3 in amino acids: CASSRPTGAAYTF. The CDR3 DNA reads TGTGCCAGCAGCAGACCTACAGGGGCAGCCTACACCTTC.

Remarks on this clonotype: An end of the junction does not agree with germline; a read error may underlie this. This chain connects TRBV3-1 to TRBJ2-7, with TRBD2 matching over 9 bases. CDR3 length: 17 amino acids. In germline, CDR1 is LGHDT, CDR2 YNNKEL (reference sequence). The chain's CDR3 is CASSQGLAGVLRRERYF. The CDR3 DNA reads as TGTGCCAGCAGCCAAGGATTAGCGGGAGTCCTCCGGAGGGAGCGGTACTTC.

The V gene is TRBV7-9, the J gene TRBJ1-1; no clear D gene. With 3 bases removed from V and 0 bases from J, the gap between germline ends came to 11 bases. This CDR3 contains 15 residues. Germline CDR1 is SEHNR and CDR2 is FQNEAQ (reference sequence). The CDR3 nucleotides read TGTGCCAGCAGCTTGGGCAGTCTCATGAACACTGAAGCTTTCTTT. Protein: CASSLGSLMNTEAFF.

This chain uses TRBV11-2 with TRBJ2-7, with a weak D call TRBD2 (5 bases). With 4 bases removed from V and 2 bases from J, the gap between germline ends came to 24 bases. This CDR3 region has 18 residues. Germline assignment: CDR1 SGHAT and CDR2 FQNNGV. CDR3 loop: CASSSLREAPGFAYEQYF. In nucleotides, the CDR3 is TGTGCCAGCAGCTCACTTCGCGAGGCACCGGGGTTTGCCTACGAGCAGTACTTC. The full variable domain, its missing parts supplied by reference TRBV11-2 and TRBJ2-7, is EAGVAQSPRYKIIEKRQSVAFWCNPISGHATLYWYQQILGQGPKLLIQFQNNGVVDDSQLPKDRFSAERLKGVDSTLKIQPAKLEDSAVYLCASSSLREAPGFAYEQYFGPGTRLTVT.

The CDR3 sequence is CASSQEPGSYNEQFF. CDR3 coding DNA: TGCGCCAGCAGCCAAGAGCCAGGCTCCTACAATGAGCAGTTCTTC. The genes are TRBV4-1 and TRBJ2-1; no firm D call. V was pared by 0 bases and J by 0 bases, with 6 bases between. The CDR3 sequence is 15 residues long. Germline CDR1 MGHRA, CDR2 YSYEKL.

The chain joins TRBV12-3 or TRBV12-4 to TRBJ1-5; D perhaps matches TRBD1 (6 bases). The V end lost 6 bases, the J end lost 0 bases, and 12 bases lay between the germline ends. The CDR3 runs 15 residues. The CDR3, as DNA: TGTGCCAGCAGCCCTACAGGGCATAGCAATCAGCCCCAGCATTTT. This codes for CASSPTGHSNQPQHF.

With regard to this clonotype: The CDR3 end shows no conserved phenylalanine or tryptophan, and so a read error is likely. The DNA is omitted, as the CDR3 cannot be located on it reliably, and the CDR3 follows TCRdb's listing. V is TRBV6-2 or TRBV6-3 and J is TRBJ1-2. The germline V gene has CDR1 MNHEY and CDR2 SVGEGT. The CDR3 contains 16 residues when both ends are counted. This CDR3 is CATWGDTRNSNYGYTC.

The J gene is TRBJ2-1, the V gene TRBV30; no definite D call. CDR1 and CDR2 (germline): GTSNPN, SVGIG (reference sequence). The CDR3 covers 10 residues. V was trimmed by 8 bases and J by 3 bases, leaving 5 bases between them. The CDR3 reads CALIYNEQFF. CDR3 coding DNA: TGTGCCCTAATCTACAATGAGCAGTTCTTC.

The sample holds a few counts of this clonotype. The rearrangement joins TRBV20-1 to TRBJ1-2; 7 bases are shared with TRBD1. Germline values: CDR1 DFQATT, CDR2 SNEGSKA (reference sequence). The CDR3 runs 16 residues. V shed 3 bases, J shed 2 bases, and the junction held 12 bases outside the gene matches. The CDR3 DNA reads TGCAGTGCTAGCACCACTGCAGGGGGGACGAACTATGGCTACACCTTC. This codes for CSASTTAGGTNYGYTF.

This clonotype has a handful of counts. The genes are TRBV5-1 and TRBJ2-7; possibly TRBD2 for D (5 bases). Germline CDR1 reads SGHRS; CDR2 reads YFSETQ. This CDR3 has 15 amino acids. V lost 4 bases to trimming and J lost 7 bases, with 21 bases between them. As DNA, the CDR3 is TGCGCCAGCAGCCTACCGGGGATAGGAGTTTTGGAGCAGTACTTC. This sequence encodes CASSLPGIGVLEQYF.

This CDR3 is CASSLGREPKNIQYF. The CDR3 DNA reads TGTGCCAGCAGCTTGGGGCGGGAACCAAAAAACATTCAGTACTTC. The V call is TRBV7-3, the J call TRBJ2-4, with a tentative D call TRBD2 (6 bases). Germline CDR1 reads SGHTA; CDR2 reads FQGTGA. CDR3 size: 15 residues. V was clipped by 3 bases and J by 4 bases, with 13 bases between them.

This clonotype showed up just once. The chain uses TRBV2 and TRBJ2-3; TRBD2 matches 7 bases. V gave up 5 bases and J gave up 2 bases; unmatched junction bases: 13. The CDR3 loop spans 17 amino acids. The V gene's germline CDR1 is SNHLY and CDR2 FYNNEI. CDR3 coding DNA: TGTGCCAGCAGTTCCCCGGGGGGAGGGGCCAACACAGATACGCAGTATTTT. Translated: CASSSPGGGANTDTQYF.

The rearrangement links TRBV12-3 or TRBV12-4 to TRBJ2-3; possibly TRBD2 for D (6 bases). V lost 6 bases and J lost 4, with 20 bases in between. CDR3 length equals 16 residues. The CDR3 spells CASRTRGSGSADTQYF. The CDR3 nucleotides are TGTGCCAGCAGGACTCGCGGTAGCGGCAGCGCAGATACGCAGTATTTT.

This chain connects TRBV20-1 to TRBJ2-7; the D gene is possibly TRBD2 (6 bases). The CDR3 totals 13 residues. The V end was cut by 5 bases, the J end by 3 bases, with 14 bases between. Germline V gene lookup returns CDR1 DFQATT and CDR2 SNEGSKA (reference sequence). In DNA form, the CDR3 reads TGCAGTGCTCCCCGGGACTCAAACTACGAGCAGTACTTC. This translates into CSAPRDSNYEQYF.

To note about this clonotype: The missing conserved phenylalanine or tryptophan at the end of this CDR3 makes a read error likely. The J gene is TRBJ1-2, the V gene TRBV7-2; tentatively, D is TRBD1 (6 bases). There are 14 residues in the CDR3. V was trimmed by 3 bases and J by 3 bases, leaving 11 bases between them. Per germline, CDR1 SGHTA and CDR2 FQGNSA. The CDR3 reads CASSFNREDYGYTL. In nucleotides, the CDR3 is TGTGCCAGCAGCTTTAACAGGGAGGACTATGGCTACACCCTC.

This clonotype has ten or more counts. This chain connects TRBV4-1 to TRBJ2-3; TRBD1 might be the D (6 bases). CDR3 length: 15 amino acids. The V end lost 1 base, the J end lost 2 bases, and 10 bases lay between the germline ends. CDR1 MGHRA and CDR2 YSYEKL come from the germline V gene. The CDR3: CASSQGQAPTDTQYF. For the CDR3, the DNA is TGCGCCAGCAGCCAAGGACAGGCCCCCACAGATACGCAGTATTTT.

This sequence joins TRBV28 and TRBJ2-1; 9 positions agree with TRBD1. Trimming at V came to 3 bases and at J to 8 bases, leaving 5 bases not matched to a gene. Germline CDR1 is MDHEN and CDR2 is SYDVKM. The CDR3 is 14 amino acids. CDR3 in amino acids: CASSLGQGGDEQFF. In nucleotides, the CDR3 is TGTGCCAGCAGTTTGGGACAGGGAGGGGATGAGCAGTTCTTC.

In this sample, this clonotype turned up a few times. The chain carries TRBV29-1 and TRBJ2-7; TRBD1 matches 7 bases. The CDR3 runs 15 residues. J lost 2 bases, V lost 0 bases, and 7 bases had no gene match. CDR1 SQVTM and CDR2 ANQGSEA come from the germline V gene. The CDR3 DNA sequence: TGCAGCGTTGAAGATCTTAGGACAGGTCCCTACGAGCAGTACTTC. This encodes CSVEDLRTGPYEQYF.

The J gene is TRBJ2-3, the V gene TRBV6-6; 9 nucleotides line up with TRBD1. CDR3 length: 17 residues. V dropped 8 bases and J dropped 0; count of bases not matched to a gene: 12. The germline V gene has CDR1 MNHNY and CDR2 SVGAGI (reference sequence). CDR3 DNA sequence: TGTGCCAGCGCGCGGACAGGGGCCTTACCTAGCACAGATACGCAGTATTTT. Its protein product is CASARTGALPSTDTQYF.

The gene calls are TRBV11-2 and TRBJ2-3; the D is unclear. The ends were cut back, 1 base at V and 14 bases at J, with 19 bases in the middle. CDR3 length equals 14 residues. CDR1 and CDR2 (germline): SGHAT, FQNNGV. The CDR3 nucleotides are TGTGCCAGCAGCTTAGTGGTTGGGCAGTCCCTTATGTATTTT. It specifies CASSLVVGQSLMYF. Full variable domain (remainder filled in from reference TRBV11-2 and TRBJ2-3): EAGVAQSPRYKIIEKRQSVAFWCNPISGHATLYWYQQILGQGPKLLIQFQNNGVVDDSQLPKDRFSAERLKGVDSTLKIQPAKLEDSAVYLCASSLVVGQSLMYFGPGTRLTVL.

This clonotype was seen more than once but under ten times. J is TRBJ2-3 and V is TRBV28, with 12 positions matching TRBD2. Germline lookup yields CDR1 MDHEN and CDR2 SYDVKM. This CDR3 region has 16 residues. The ends lost 4 bases at V and 3 bases at J; junction bases unmatched: 5. CDR3 bases: TGTGCCAGCAGTTCCCCGACTAGCGGGAGAACAGATACGCAGTATTTT. As protein: CASSSPTSGRTDTQYF. Complete variable domain (other parts from reference TRBV28 and TRBJ2-3): DVKVTQSSRYLVKRTGEKVFLECVQDMDHENMFWYRQDPGLGLRLIYFSYDVKMKEKGDIPEGYSVSREKKERFSLILESASTNQTSMYLCASSSPTSGRTDTQYFGPGTRLTVL.

V gene TRBV7-8 combines with J gene TRBJ1-4; no reliable D call. The CDR3 contains 14 residues. Germline-derived CDR1 and CDR2 are SGHVS and FQNEAQ. The V end lost 1 base, the J end lost 3 bases, and 6 bases lay between the germline ends. The CDR3 coding sequence is TGTGCCAGCAGCTTAGGGCCCCCTAATGAAAAACTGTTTTTT. It yields the protein CASSLGPPNEKLFF.

This clonotype was counted a few times. The chain links TRBV12-3 or TRBV12-4 to TRBJ2-1; 10 bases are a match to TRBD2. After removal of 0 bases from V and 7 bases from J, the junction contained 9 bases not matched to a gene. The CDR3 consists of 17 residues. Here the CDR3 DNA reads TGTGCCAGCAGTTTAGCTAGCGGGGGGAAAATTGTGAATGAGCAGTTCTTC. It is translated as CASSLASGGKIVNEQFF.

Remarks on this clonotype: The germline gene is not matched at one end of the junction; a read error may be the cause. The genes are TRBV15 and TRBJ2-1; TRBD1 might be the D (7 bases). Germline loops: CDR1 LNHNV, CDR2 YYDKDF (reference sequence). This CDR3 contains 15 residues. This CDR3 is CTTSRQGGAYNEQFF. The CDR3 DNA reads TGTACCACCAGCAGGCAGGGGGGAGCCTACAATGAGCAGTTCTTC.

The V gene is TRBV2, the J gene TRBJ2-5; maybe TRBD1 (6 bases). The J call may not be correct, given that the DNA end is closer to TRBJ2-7. Per the germline V gene, CDR1 is SNHLY and CDR2 is FYNNEI. The CDR3 is 15 residues long. The CDR3 coding sequence is TGTGCCAGCAGCTGGACCACAGGGTTTCGCGACGAGCAGTACTTC. It translates to CASSWTTGFRDEQYF.

This clonotype was observed a few times. This rearrangement joins TRBV14 to TRBJ1-2; D is unresolved. The germline V gene has CDR1 SGHDN and CDR2 FVKESK. V was shortened by 0 bases and J by 0 bases, with 8 bases between the two germline ends. This CDR3 is built from 15 residues. CDR3 protein: CASSQERPPNYGYTF. CDR3 in DNA: TGTGCCAGCAGCCAAGAACGACCGCCTAACTATGGCTACACCTTC.

The chain is built from TRBV5-1 and TRBJ2-1; tentatively, D is TRBD1 (5 bases). Germline V gene data show CDR1 as SGHRS and CDR2 as YFSETQ. The germline V and J ends were trimmed by 0 bases and 0 bases, with 10 bases remaining between them. The CDR3 has 16 residues. The CDR3 spells CASSLAGKSSYNEQFF. CDR3 DNA sequence: TGCGCCAGCAGCTTGGCAGGGAAGAGCTCCTACAATGAGCAGTTCTTC.

The chain combines TRBV29-1 with TRBJ1-4; D might be TRBD1 (5 bases). CDR3 size: 14 residues. From germline, CDR1 is SQVTM and CDR2 ANQGSEA. V lost 5 bases to trimming and J lost 8 bases, with 18 bases between them. CDR3 DNA sequence: TGCAGCGTTCTAGGGCAGGGAAGTGGAGAAAAACTGTTTTTT. Translating it yields CSVLGQGSGEKLFF.